The 29 T cell receptor beta chains below all came from one sample that was sequenced in a study of cytomegalovirus exposure and HLA in healthy donors. With 60 Vbeta and 13 Jbeta primers, the PCR was carried out. Sequencing was performed with immunoSEQ multiplex PCR; in TCRdb, only in-frame clones are kept and a portion is missing. The data contain about 100,000 clones, under 80% of them singletons. The material sequenced was PBMCs. These receptors were taken from a man in his forties or fifties in good health and CMV-seropositive.

The chain has TRBV6-5 and TRBJ1-2; D uncertain. The CDR3 sequence is 11 residues long. The V end lost 5 bases, the J end lost 4 bases, and 5 bases lay between the germline ends. Germline V gives CDR1 MNHEY, CDR2 SVGAGI. CDR3 loop: CASSGGYGYTF. The CDR3 DNA follows: TGTGCCAGCAGTGGCGGCTATGGCTACACCTTC.

The DNA for the CDR3 is TGTGCCAGCAGCCATCCGAGCTTGGGCCCGGATACGCAGTATTTT. The encoded protein is CASSHPSLGPDTQYF. The chain is built from TRBV6-5 and TRBJ2-3; unclear D gene. Germline V gives CDR1 MNHEY, CDR2 SVGAGI. This CDR3 spans 15 amino acids. Trimming took 6 bases from V and 6 from J, leaving 19 bases between them.

CDR3 sequence: CASTMDRGQDEQFF. The CDR3 DNA reads TGTGCCAGCACAATGGACAGGGGGCAAGATGAGCAGTTCTTC. J is TRBJ2-1 and V is TRBV6-1; TRBD1 matches 11 bases. Trimming removed 7 bases from V and 8 bases from J; junction bases left unmatched: 7. The CDR3 is made up of 14 amino acids. The germline CDR1 and CDR2 sequences are MNHNS and SASEGT.

This sequence joins TRBV12-2 and TRBJ2-7; TRBD2 was called by the table and not checked on the DNA. TRBV12-2 is a known pseudogene. CDR3 length: 12 residues. CDR3 residues: CASRLSGDEQYF. CDR3 nucleotides: TGTGCAAGTCGCTTATCGGGGGACGAGCAGTACTTC.

The chain has TRBV6-5 and TRBJ2-5; 12 nucleotides line up with TRBD1. CDR3 length: 15 amino acids. The V gene's germline CDR1 is MNHEY and CDR2 SVGAGI. V shed 5 bases, J shed 4 bases, and the junction held 5 bases outside the gene matches. Written as DNA, the CDR3 is TGTGCCAGCAGTCCCGGGACAGGGGGCCGAGAGACCCAGTACTTC. This translates into CASSPGTGGRETQYF.

V is TRBV27 and J is TRBJ2-3, with 8 bases that match TRBD2. CDR1 and CDR2 from the germline V gene are MNHEY and SMNVEV (reference sequence). The CDR3 consists of 15 residues. Trimming took 5 bases from V and 2 from J; bases not matched to a gene: 6. The CDR3 DNA reads TGTGCCAGCAGTCCAGGGACTAGGAACACAGATACGCAGTATTTT. It is translated as CASSPGTRNTDTQYF.

This chain joins TRBV13 and TRBJ1-2, with TRBD1 identical over 8 bases. The J segment lost 7 bases and the V segment lost 5 bases, leaving 3 bases of the junction unmatched. Germline V CDR1 and CDR2: PRHDT, FYEKMQ (reference sequence). This CDR3 is 12 amino acids long. The CDR3 sequence: CASSLDRVGYTF. The CDR3 DNA follows: TGTGCCAGCAGCCTGGACAGGGTTGGCTACACCTTC. The variable domain in full, completed from reference TRBV13 and TRBJ1-2, reads AAGVIQSPRHLIKEKRETATLKCYPIPRHDTVYWYQQGPGQDPQFLISFYEKMQSDKGSIPDRFSAQQFSDYHSELNMSSLELGDSALYFCASSLDRVGYTFGSGTRLTVV.

The CDR3 nucleotides read TGTGCCAGCAGCTTAGAGAGGGTATCTGAAAAACTGTTTTTT. It codes for CASSLERVSEKLFF. The chain joins TRBV11-2 to TRBJ1-4; D is ambiguous. Germline V gives CDR1 SGHAT, CDR2 FQNNGV. The CDR3 sequence is 14 residues long. V lost 0 bases and J lost 7, with 9 bases in between.

Turning to this clone: Additional DNA sequences in this sample encode the identical CDR3. This chain joins TRBV2 and TRBJ1-1; D is unclear. Germline CDR1 is SNHLY and CDR2 is FYNNEI. V lost 1 base to trimming and J lost 2 bases, with 5 bases between them. The CDR3 totals 13 residues. This CDR3 is CASSEGANTEAFF. The DNA of the CDR3 is TGTGCCAGCAGTGAAGGGGCAAACACTGAAGCTTTCTTT.

This clone was observed a handful of times. Within the sample, other DNA sequences also encode this same CDR3. The rearrangement uses TRBV30 and TRBJ1-3; D is possibly TRBD1 (5 bases). Between the trimmed V and J ends, which lost 2 bases and 0 bases, there was a span of 8 bases. The germline V gene has CDR1 GTSNPN and CDR2 SVGIG (reference sequence). This CDR3 region has 14 residues. DNA for the CDR3: TGTGCCTGGAGTCCAGGGAACTCTGGAAACACCATATATTTT. It translates to CAWSPGNSGNTIYF.

The chain carries TRBV19 and TRBJ1-5; D may be TRBD1 (5 bases). V lost 4 bases, J lost 2 bases, and 15 bases lay in between. From germline, CDR1 is LNHDA and CDR2 SQIVND (reference sequence). This CDR3 is 16 amino acids long. The chain's CDR3 is CASSTQQVFGNQPQHF. The DNA of the CDR3 is TGTGCCAGTAGTACGCAACAGGTTTTTGGCAATCAGCCCCAGCATTTT.

In nucleotides, the CDR3 is TGTGCTAGTGGTCCTTTTCCGGCCGCGGGGGGCAATGAGCAGTTCTTC. Translated, it gives CASGPFPAAGGNEQFF. The rearrangement links TRBV12-5 to TRBJ2-1; TRBD2 matches at 8 bases. Germline trimming cut 5 bases from V and 6 bases from J; bases unmatched to any gene: 12. There are 16 residues in the CDR3. Germline values: CDR1 LGHNT, CDR2 FRNRAP.

This clone was recorded only once. A read error may produce the germline difference seen at one junction end. The J gene is TRBJ1-2, the V gene TRBV5-6; D gene ambiguous. Germline CDR1 reads SGHDT; CDR2 reads YYEEEE. The length of the CDR3 is 13 residues. This CDR3 reads CASSLHGSYGYPF. The CDR3, as DNA: TGTGCCAGCAGCTTACACGGGAGCTATGGCTACCCCTTC.

This clone appeared a single time. The gene calls are TRBV18 and TRBJ1-1; TRBD1 matches 8 bases. The CDR3 covers 15 residues. CDR1 and CDR2 (germline): KGHSH, LQKENI. With V trimmed by 6 bases and J by 4 bases, 10 bases remained unmatched. The CDR3 here is CASSAIPGQATEAFF. DNA for the CDR3: TGTGCCAGCTCGGCAATTCCGGGACAGGCCACTGAAGCTTTCTTT.

The CDR3 reads CASSLAGLTHEQYF. The CDR3 DNA reads as TGCGCCAGCAGCTTGGCGGGTTTGACCCACGAGCAGTACTTC. V and J are TRBV5-1 and TRBJ2-7; D is unresolved. The CDR3 has 14 residues. The germline gives CDR1 SGHRS, CDR2 YFSETQ. Trimming stripped 0 bases from V and 5 bases from J, with 12 bases between.

The chain has TRBV9 and TRBJ2-1; 9 positions agree with TRBD2. J was trimmed by 7 bases and V by 4 bases; bases with no gene match: 15. The CDR3 runs 17 residues. Looked up from germline, CDR1 is SGDLS and CDR2 is YYNGEE. The CDR3, as DNA: TGTGCCAGCAGCCCACTCCCAGCTGCGGGGGGGTGGAATGAGCAGTTCTTC. The encoded protein is CASSPLPAAGGWNEQFF.

J is TRBJ2-1 and V is TRBV6-6, with D possibly matching TRBD1 (6 bases). V lost 2 bases, J lost 0 bases, and 11 bases lay in between. CDR1 and CDR2 from the germline V gene are MNHNY and SVGAGI (reference sequence). The CDR3 extends over 16 amino acids. Written as DNA, the CDR3 is TGTGCCAGCAGTTACGAGAGGGGGAGCTCCTACAATGAGCAGTTCTTC. Protein: CASSYERGSSYNEQFF.

The V gene is TRBV27, the J gene TRBJ2-7, with 7 positions matching TRBD1. This CDR3 comprises 16 residues. The ends lost 4 bases at V and 7 bases at J; junction bases unmatched: 16. The germline V gene has CDR1 MNHEY and CDR2 SMNVEV (reference sequence). The CDR3 DNA reads as TGTGCCAGCAGTTCTACTTCCGACAGGGCGTCGAGGGAGCAGTACTTC. It codes for CASSSTSDRASREQYF.

The J gene is TRBJ2-6, the V gene TRBV20-1; D is uncertain. With 6 bases removed from V and 2 bases from J, the gap between germline ends came to 2 bases. The CDR3 spans 11 residues. Germline assignment: CDR1 DFQATT and CDR2 SNEGSKA (reference sequence). For the CDR3, the DNA is TGCAGTGCCGCTGGGGCCAACGTCCTGACTTTC. Translating it yields CSAAGANVLTF.

This sequence joins TRBV6-5 and TRBJ2-4; D is possibly TRBD2 (5 bases). This CDR3 region has 13 residues. Per the germline V gene, CDR1 is MNHEY and CDR2 is SVGAGI. V was trimmed by 5 bases and J by 13 bases, leaving 18 bases between them. The CDR3 region is CASSDQSWASQYF. The CDR3 bases are TGTGCCAGCAGTGATCAATCTTGGGCTAGCCAGTACTTC.

CDR3 bases: TGTGCCAGCAGCCAAGATAGCAGGGTCGACGAGCAGTACTTC. This gives the protein CASSQDSRVDEQYF. The chain joins TRBV4-2 to TRBJ2-7; D possibly corresponds to TRBD1 (5 bases). Germline V gives CDR1 LGHNA, CDR2 YNFKEQ. Trimming removed 0 bases at V and 5 bases at J, with 11 bases between. The CDR3 consists of 14 residues.

This rearrangement joins TRBV7-2 to TRBJ1-1; D might be TRBD1 (6 bases). The CDR3 covers 12 residues. Trimming took 5 bases from V and 4 from J, leaving 8 bases between them. The germline gives CDR1 SGHTA, CDR2 FQGNSA. CDR3 in amino acids: CASSIQGTEAFF. In DNA form, the CDR3 reads TGTGCCAGCAGCATACAGGGCACTGAAGCTTTCTTT.

There are a few counts of this clone. Other nucleotide sequences in the sample specify the same CDR3. The chain uses TRBV19 and TRBJ1-6; 7 nucleotides match TRBD1. The J segment lost 0 bases and the V segment lost 6 bases, leaving 8 bases of the junction unmatched. This CDR3 has 17 residues. The V gene's germline CDR1 is LNHDA and CDR2 SQIVND (reference sequence). The CDR3 spells CASRRTRDSSYNSPLHF. CDR3 nucleotide sequence: TGTGCCAGTAGACGGACCCGGGACAGCTCCTATAATTCACCCCTCCACTTT.

The chain recombines TRBV7-2 with TRBJ1-3; no firm D call. Trimming stripped 5 bases from V and 9 bases from J, with 14 bases between. CDR1 and CDR2 from the germline V gene are SGHTA and FQGNSA. CDR3 length: 13 residues. CDR3 DNA sequence: TGTGCCAGCAGCATCGCCCCTGTCGGCACCATATATTTT. The encoded protein is CASSIAPVGTIYF.

In DNA form, the CDR3 reads TGTGCCAGCAGCCTGACAGGGAACACTGAAGCTTTCTTT. Translating gives CASSLTGNTEAFF. The J gene is TRBJ1-1, the V gene TRBV27, with TRBD1 as a possible D gene (6 bases). CDR1 is MNHEY and CDR2 is SMNVEV in the germline V gene (reference sequence). V was pared by 6 bases and J by 1 base, with 9 bases between. The CDR3 totals 13 residues.

This clone was seen only once. The chain combines TRBV19 with TRBJ2-3, with 7 bases lining up with TRBD2. Germline V gene sequence: CDR1 LNHDA, CDR2 SQIVND (reference sequence). This CDR3 is built from 15 residues. V shed 7 bases and J 2 bases; nucleotides not matched to a gene: 9. The CDR3 sequence is CASKGGREITDTQYF. As DNA, the CDR3 is TGTGCCAGTAAGGGAGGGAGGGAAATCACAGATACGCAGTATTTT.

To note about this clone: Other DNA variants within this sample encode the same CDR3. The chain links TRBV6-5 to TRBJ1-3, with no clear D. Germline V gene sequence: CDR1 MNHEY, CDR2 SVGAGI. V shed 0 bases and J shed 1 base, with 7 bases lying between them. This CDR3 spans 15 amino acids. In DNA form, the CDR3 reads TGTGCCAGCAGTTACTCGAGGAATTCTGGAAACACCATATATTTT. Its translation: CASSYSRNSGNTIYF.

To note about this clone: Additional DNA sequences in this sample encode the identical CDR3. This chain connects TRBV7-2 to TRBJ1-1, with 7 bases aligning to TRBD1. Germline CDR1 SGHTA, CDR2 FQGNSA. The CDR3 length is 14 residues. Trimming removed 3 bases from V and 1 base from J; junction bases left unmatched: 2. The CDR3 DNA reads TGTGCCAGCAGCTTTGGACAGGCGAACACTGAAGCTTTCTTT. Encoded protein: CASSFGQANTEAFF.

The chain recombines TRBV30 with TRBJ2-2; a possible D gene is TRBD1 (5 bases). The germline V gene encodes CDR1 GTSNPN and CDR2 SVGIG (reference sequence). The CDR3 contains 14 residues. Trimming removed 0 bases from V and 5 bases from J, with 10 bases in between. Here the CDR3 reads CAWSVNAGTGELFF. The CDR3 region has the DNA TGTGCCTGGAGTGTAAATGCAGGGACCGGGGAGCTGTTTTTT.